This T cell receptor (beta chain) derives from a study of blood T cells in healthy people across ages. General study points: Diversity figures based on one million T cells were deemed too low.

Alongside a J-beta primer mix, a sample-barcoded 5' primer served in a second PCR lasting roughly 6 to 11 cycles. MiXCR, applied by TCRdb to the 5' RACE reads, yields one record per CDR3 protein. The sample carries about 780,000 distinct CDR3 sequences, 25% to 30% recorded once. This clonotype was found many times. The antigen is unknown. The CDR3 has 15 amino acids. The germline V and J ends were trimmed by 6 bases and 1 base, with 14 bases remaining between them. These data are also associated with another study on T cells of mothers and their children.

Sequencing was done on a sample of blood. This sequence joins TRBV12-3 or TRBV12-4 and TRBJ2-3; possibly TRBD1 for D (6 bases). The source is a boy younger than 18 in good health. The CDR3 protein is CASSLGAGGTDTQYF. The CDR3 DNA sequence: TGTGCCAGCAGCTTGGGAGCAGGGGGCACAGATACGCAGTATTTT.